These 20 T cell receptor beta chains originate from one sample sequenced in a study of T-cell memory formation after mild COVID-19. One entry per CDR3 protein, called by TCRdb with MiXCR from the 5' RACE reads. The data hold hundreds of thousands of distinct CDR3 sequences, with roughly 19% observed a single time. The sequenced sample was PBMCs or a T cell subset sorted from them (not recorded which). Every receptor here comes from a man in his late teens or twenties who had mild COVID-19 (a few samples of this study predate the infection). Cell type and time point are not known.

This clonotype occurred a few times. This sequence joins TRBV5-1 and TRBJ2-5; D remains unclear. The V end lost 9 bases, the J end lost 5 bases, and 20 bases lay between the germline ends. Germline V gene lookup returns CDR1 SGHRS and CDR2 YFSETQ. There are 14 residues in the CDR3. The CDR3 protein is CATRSSDGEETQYF. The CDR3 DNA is TGCGCCACCCGTAGTTCGGACGGTGAGGAGACCCAGTACTTC.

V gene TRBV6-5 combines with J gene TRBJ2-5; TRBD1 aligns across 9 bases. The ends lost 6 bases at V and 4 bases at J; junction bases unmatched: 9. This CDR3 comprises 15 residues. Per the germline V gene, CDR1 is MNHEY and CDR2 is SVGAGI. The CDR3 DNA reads TGTGCCAGCAGGGTTACAGGGGGCCGACGAGAGACCCAGTACTTC. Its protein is CASRVTGGRRETQYF.

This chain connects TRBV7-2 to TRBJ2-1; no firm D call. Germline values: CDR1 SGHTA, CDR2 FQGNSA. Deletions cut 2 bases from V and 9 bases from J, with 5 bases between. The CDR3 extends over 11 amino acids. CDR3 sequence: CASSLYLEQFF. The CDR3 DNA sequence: TGTGCCAGCAGCTTATACCTTGAGCAGTTCTTC.

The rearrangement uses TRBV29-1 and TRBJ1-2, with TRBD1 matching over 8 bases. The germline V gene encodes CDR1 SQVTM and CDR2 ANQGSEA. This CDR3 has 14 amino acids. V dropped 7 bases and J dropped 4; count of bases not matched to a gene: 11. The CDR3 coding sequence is TGCAGCGCTGCTGGACAGGGTGGAAGCTATGGCTACACCTTC. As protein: CSAAGQGGSYGYTF.

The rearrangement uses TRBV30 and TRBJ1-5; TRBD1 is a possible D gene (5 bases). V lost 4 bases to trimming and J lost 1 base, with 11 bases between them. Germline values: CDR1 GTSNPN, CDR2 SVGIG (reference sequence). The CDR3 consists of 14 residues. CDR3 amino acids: CAWNQGSSNQPQHF. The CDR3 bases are TGTGCCTGGAACCAGGGTTCGAGCAATCAGCCCCAGCATTTT.

CDR3 bases: TGCGCCAGCAGTTCGACAGGTCGAAGCACTGAAGCTTTCTTT. Encoded protein: CASSSTGRSTEAFF. V is TRBV5-1 and J is TRBJ1-1, with D perhaps TRBD1 (6 bases). Deletions cut 5 bases from V and 4 bases from J, with 15 bases between. Germline V lookup: CDR1 SGHRS, CDR2 YFSETQ. The CDR3 consists of 14 residues.

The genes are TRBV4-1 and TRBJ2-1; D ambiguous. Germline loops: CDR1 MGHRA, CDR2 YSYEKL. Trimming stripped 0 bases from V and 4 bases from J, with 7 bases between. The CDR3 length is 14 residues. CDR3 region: CASSQDREYNEQFF. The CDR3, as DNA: TGCGCCAGCAGCCAAGATAGAGAATACAATGAGCAGTTCTTC.

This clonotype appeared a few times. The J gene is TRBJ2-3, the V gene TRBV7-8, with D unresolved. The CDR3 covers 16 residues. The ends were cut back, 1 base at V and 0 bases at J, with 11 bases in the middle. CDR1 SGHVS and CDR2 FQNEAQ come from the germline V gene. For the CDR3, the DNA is TGTGCCAGCAGCTTAGATCGGCAGGCTAGCACAGATACGCAGTATTTT. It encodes CASSLDRQASTDTQYF.

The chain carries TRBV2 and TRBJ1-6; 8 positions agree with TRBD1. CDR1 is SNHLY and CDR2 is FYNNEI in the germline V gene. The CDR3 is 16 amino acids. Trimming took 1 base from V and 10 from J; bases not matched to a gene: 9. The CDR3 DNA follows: TGTGCCAGCAGTGAAGAGTGGACAGGGCGTGGCTCACCCCTCCACTTT. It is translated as CASSEEWTGRGSPLHF.

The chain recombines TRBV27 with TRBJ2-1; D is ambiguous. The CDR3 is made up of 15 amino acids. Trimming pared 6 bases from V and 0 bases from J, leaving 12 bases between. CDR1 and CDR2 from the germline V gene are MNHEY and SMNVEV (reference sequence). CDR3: CASSLYSSSYNEQFF. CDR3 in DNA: TGTGCCAGCAGCTTGTACTCGAGCTCCTACAATGAGCAGTTCTTC.

The CDR3 spells CASSSDPPGELFF. The CDR3, as DNA: TGTGCCAGCAGCTCTGACCCTCCCGGGGAGCTGTTTTTT. The chain joins TRBV11-2 to TRBJ2-2; D remains ambiguous. In germline, CDR1 is SGHAT, CDR2 FQNNGV. This CDR3 has 13 amino acids. V lost 4 bases and J 6 bases, leaving 9 bases between the germline ends.

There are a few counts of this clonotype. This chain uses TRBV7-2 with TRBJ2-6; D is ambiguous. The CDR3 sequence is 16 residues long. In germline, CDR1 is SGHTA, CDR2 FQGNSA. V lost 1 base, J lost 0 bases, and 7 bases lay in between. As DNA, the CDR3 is TGTGCCAGCAGCTTAGTTGGGCGCTCTGGGGCCAACGTCCTGACTTTC. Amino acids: CASSLVGRSGANVLTF.

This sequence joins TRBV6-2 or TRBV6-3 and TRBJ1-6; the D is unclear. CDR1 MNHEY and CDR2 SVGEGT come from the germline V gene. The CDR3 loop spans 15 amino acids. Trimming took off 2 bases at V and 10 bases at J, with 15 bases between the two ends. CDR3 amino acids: CASSYGVQVVSPLHF. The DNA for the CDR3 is TGTGCCAGCAGTTACGGTGTCCAGGTTGTCTCACCCCTCCACTTT.

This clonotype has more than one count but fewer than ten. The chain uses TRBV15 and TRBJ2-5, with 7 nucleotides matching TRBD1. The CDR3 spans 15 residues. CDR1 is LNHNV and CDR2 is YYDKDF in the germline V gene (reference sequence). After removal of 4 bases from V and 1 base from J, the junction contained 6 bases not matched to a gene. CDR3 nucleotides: TGTGCCACCAGCACAGAGGGGGCCATCCAAGAGACCCAGTACTTC. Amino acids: CATSTEGAIQETQYF.

CDR3 protein: CASSQGRAFTGELFF. CDR3 in DNA: TGCGCCAGCAGCCAAGGGAGGGCATTCACCGGGGAGCTGTTTTTT. The rearrangement joins TRBV4-3 to TRBJ2-2, with a possible D match to TRBD2 (6 bases). The CDR3 sequence is 15 residues long. V lost 1 base to trimming and J lost 4 bases, with 10 bases between them. The V gene's germline CDR1 is LGHNA and CDR2 YSLEER.

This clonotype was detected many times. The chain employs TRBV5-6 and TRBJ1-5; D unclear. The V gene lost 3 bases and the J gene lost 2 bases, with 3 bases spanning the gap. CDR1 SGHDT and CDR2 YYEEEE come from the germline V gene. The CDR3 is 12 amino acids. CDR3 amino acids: CASSSRNQPQHF. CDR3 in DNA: TGTGCCAGCAGCTCCCGCAATCAGCCCCAGCATTTT.

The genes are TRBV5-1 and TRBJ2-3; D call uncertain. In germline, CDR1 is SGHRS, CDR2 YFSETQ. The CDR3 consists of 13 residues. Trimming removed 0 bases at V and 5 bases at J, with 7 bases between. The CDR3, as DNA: TGCGCCAGCAGCTTGGGGAGACAAGATACGCAGTATTTT. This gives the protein CASSLGRQDTQYF.

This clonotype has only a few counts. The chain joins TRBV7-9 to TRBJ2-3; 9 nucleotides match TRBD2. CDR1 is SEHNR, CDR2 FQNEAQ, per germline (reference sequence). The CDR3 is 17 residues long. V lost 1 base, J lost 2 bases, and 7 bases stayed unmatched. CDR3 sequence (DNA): TGTGCCAGCAGCTTAGGGGCTAGCGGGATCTACACAGATACGCAGTATTTT. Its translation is CASSLGASGIYTDTQYF. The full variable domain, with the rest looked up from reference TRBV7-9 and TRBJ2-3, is DTGVSQNPRHKITKRGQNVTFRCDPISEHNRLYWYRQTLGQGPEFLTYFQNEAQLEKSRLLSDRFSAERPKGSFSTLEIQRTEQGDSAMYLCASSLGASGIYTDTQYFGPGTRLTVL.

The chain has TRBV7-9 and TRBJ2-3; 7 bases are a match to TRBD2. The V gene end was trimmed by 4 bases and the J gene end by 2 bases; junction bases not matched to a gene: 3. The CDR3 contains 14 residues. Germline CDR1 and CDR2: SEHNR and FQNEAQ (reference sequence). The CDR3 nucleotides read TGTGCCAGCAGCTCCGGGGGGTACACAGATACGCAGTATTTT. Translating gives CASSSGGYTDTQYF.

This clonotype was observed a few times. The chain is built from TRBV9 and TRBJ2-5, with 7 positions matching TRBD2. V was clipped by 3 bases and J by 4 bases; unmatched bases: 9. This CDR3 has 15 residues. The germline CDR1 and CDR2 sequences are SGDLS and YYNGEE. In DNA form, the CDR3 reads TGTGCCAGCAGCGAAGGGGCGGGGGATAGAGAGACCCAGTACTTC. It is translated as CASSEGAGDRETQYF.